The present TCR beta chain was sequenced within a study of cytomegalovirus exposure and HLA in healthy donors. Notes on the study in general: Confirmation in vitro established that a few CMV-associated chains were specific for CMV antigens. Most observed TCR sequences were rare, whereas some public TCRs were detected in many donors.

These donors were members of the approximately 110-subject validation cohort, a group separate from the approximately 670-subject first cohort. Points on this clone: Its target is unknown.

In germline, CDR1 is SGHNT, CDR2 YYREEE (reference sequence). CDR3 size: 16 residues. V was shortened by 4 bases and J by 3 bases, with 19 bases between the two germline ends. Sequencing was performed with immunoSEQ multiplex PCR; in TCRdb, only in-frame clones are kept and a portion is missing. Of 150,000 to 200,000 clones in the sample, 85% were seen once. The receptor was derived from a man aged 18-30 years in good health and CMV-seropositive. The chain employs TRBV5-4 and TRBJ1-1; D possibly corresponds to TRBD1 (5 bases). Material: PBMCs. The CDR3 region is CASSLAKGRAHTEAFF. The CDR3 DNA follows: TGTGCCAGCAGCCTTGCCAAGGGGAGGGCCCACACTGAAGCTTTCTTT.